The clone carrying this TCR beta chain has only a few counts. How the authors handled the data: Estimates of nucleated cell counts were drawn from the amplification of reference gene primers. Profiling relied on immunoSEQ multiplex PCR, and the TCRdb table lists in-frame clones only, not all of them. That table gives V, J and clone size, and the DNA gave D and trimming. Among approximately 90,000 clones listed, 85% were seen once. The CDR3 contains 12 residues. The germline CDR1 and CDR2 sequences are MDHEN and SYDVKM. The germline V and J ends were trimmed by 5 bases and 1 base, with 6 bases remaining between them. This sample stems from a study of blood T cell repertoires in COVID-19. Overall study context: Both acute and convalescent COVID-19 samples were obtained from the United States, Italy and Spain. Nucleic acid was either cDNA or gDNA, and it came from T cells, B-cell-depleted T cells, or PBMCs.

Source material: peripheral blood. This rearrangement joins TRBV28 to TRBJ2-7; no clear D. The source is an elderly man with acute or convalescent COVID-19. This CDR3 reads CASSIQSYEQYF. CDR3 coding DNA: TGTGCCAGCAGTATCCAATCCTACGAGCAGTACTTC. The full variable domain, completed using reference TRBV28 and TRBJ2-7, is DVKVTQSSRYLVKRTGEKVFLECVQDMDHENMFWYRQDPGLGLRLIYFSYDVKMKEKGDIPEGYSVSREKKERFSLILESASTNQTSMYLCASSIQSYEQYFGPGTRLTVT.